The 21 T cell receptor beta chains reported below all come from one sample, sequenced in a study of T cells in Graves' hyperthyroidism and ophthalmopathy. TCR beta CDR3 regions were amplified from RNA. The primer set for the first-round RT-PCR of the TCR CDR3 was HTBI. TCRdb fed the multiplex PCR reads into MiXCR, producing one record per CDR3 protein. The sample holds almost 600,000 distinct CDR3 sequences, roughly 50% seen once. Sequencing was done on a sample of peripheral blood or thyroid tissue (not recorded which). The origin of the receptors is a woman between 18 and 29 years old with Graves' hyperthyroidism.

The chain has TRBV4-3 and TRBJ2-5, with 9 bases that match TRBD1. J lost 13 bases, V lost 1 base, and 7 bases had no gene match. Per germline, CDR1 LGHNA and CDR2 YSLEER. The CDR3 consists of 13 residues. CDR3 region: CASSQAQGQGLYF. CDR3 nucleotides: TGCGCCAGCAGCCAAGCCCAGGGACAGGGTTTGTACTTC.

In DNA form, the CDR3 reads TGCGCCAGCAGCCAAGGACAGGGGGCGACCCAGTACTTC. Translation: CASSQGQGATQYF. The rearrangement joins TRBV4-1 to TRBJ2-5; TRBD1 agrees at 10 bases. Unmatched junction bases numbered 0, after V lost 1 base and J lost 7 bases. Germline V gene data show CDR1 as MGHRA and CDR2 as YSYEKL. This CDR3 contains 13 residues.

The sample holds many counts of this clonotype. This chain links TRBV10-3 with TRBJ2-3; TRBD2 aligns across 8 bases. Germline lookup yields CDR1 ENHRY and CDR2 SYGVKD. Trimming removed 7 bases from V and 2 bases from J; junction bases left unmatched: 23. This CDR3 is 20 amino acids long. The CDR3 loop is CAITGFGTGGQVPPTDTQYF. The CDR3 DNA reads TGTGCCATCACCGGCTTCGGAACGGGGGGGCAGGTCCCACCCACAGATACGCAGTATTTT.

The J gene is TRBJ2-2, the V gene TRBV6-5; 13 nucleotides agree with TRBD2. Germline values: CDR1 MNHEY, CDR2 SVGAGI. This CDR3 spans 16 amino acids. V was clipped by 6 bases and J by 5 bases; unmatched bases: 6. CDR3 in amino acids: CASSRTSGRWTGELFF. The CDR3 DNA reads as TGTGCCAGCAGCCGGACTAGCGGGAGATGGACCGGGGAGCTGTTTTTT.

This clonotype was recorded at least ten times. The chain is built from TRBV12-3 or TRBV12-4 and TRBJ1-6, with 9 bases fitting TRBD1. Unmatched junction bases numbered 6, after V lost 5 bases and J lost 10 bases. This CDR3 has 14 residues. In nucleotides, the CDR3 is TGTGCCAGCAGTGAACAGGGGGCAAGGTCACCCCTCCACTTT. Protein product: CASSEQGARSPLHF.

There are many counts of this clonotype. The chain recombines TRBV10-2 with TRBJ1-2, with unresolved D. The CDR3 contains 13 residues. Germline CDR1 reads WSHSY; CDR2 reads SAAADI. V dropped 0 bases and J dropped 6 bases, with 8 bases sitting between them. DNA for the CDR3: TGCGCCAGCAGTGAGTCTTCGGGGAATGGCTACACCTTC. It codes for CASSESSGNGYTF.

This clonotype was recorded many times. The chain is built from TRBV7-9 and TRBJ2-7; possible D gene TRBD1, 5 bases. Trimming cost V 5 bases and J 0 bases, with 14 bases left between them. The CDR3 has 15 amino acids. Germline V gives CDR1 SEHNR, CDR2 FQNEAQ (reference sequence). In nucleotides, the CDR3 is TGTGCCAGCAGCCCCCAGACAGCCTTCTCCTACGAGCAGTACTTC. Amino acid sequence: CASSPQTAFSYEQYF.

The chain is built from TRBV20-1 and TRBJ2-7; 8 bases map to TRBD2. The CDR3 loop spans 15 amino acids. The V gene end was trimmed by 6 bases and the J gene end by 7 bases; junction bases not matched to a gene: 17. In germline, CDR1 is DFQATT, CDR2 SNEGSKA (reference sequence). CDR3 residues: CSAPRGSGMGNEQYF. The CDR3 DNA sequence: TGCAGTGCCCCTCGGGGTAGCGGGATGGGCAATGAGCAGTACTTC.

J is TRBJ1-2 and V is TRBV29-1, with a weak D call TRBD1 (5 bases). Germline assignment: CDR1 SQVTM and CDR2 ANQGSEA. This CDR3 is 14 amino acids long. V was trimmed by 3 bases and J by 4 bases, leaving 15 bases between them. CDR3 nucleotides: TGCAGCGTTGATGGGGCTTCCGGGTCCTATGGCTACACCTTC. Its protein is CSVDGASGSYGYTF.

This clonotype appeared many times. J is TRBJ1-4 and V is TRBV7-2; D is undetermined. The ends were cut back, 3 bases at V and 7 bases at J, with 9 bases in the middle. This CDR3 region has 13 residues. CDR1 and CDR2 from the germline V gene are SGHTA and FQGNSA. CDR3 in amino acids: CASSFEGREKLFF. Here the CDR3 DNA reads TGTGCCAGCAGCTTTGAAGGGCGTGAAAAACTGTTTTTT.

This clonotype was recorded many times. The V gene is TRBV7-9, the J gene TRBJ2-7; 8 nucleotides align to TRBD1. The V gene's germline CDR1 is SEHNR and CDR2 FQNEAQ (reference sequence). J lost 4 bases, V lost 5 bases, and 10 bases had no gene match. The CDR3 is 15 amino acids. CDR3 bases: TGTGCCAGCAGCACCCCGGGACAGGACCGGTACGAGCAGTACTTC. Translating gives CASSTPGQDRYEQYF.

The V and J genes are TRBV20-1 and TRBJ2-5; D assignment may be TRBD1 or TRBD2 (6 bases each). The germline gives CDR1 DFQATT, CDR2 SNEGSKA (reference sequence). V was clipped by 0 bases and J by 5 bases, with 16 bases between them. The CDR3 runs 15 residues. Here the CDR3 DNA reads TGCAGTGCTAGAGATCTGGCAGGGGACTGGGAGACCCAGTACTTC. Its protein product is CSARDLAGDWETQYF.

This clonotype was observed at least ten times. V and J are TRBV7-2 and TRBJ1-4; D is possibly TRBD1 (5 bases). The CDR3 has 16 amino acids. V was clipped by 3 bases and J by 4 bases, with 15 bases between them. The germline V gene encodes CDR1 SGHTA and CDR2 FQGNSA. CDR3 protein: CASSLATGAVNEKLFF. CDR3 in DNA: TGTGCCAGCAGCTTGGCCACAGGAGCGGTTAATGAAAAACTGTTTTTT.

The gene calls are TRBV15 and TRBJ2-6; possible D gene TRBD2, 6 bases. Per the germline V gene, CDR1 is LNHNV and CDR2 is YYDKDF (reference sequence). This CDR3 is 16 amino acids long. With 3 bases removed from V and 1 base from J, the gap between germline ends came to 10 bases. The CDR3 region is CATSSVGGSGANVLTF. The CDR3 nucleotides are TGTGCCACCAGCAGCGTAGGAGGGTCTGGGGCCAACGTCCTGACTTTC.

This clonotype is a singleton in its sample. CDR3 amino acids: CSALGPNYGYTF. DNA of the CDR3: TGCAGTGCTCTAGGTCCTAACTATGGCTACACCTTC. The J gene is TRBJ1-2, the V gene TRBV20-1; no reliable D call. V shed 5 bases and J shed 0 bases, with 7 bases lying between them. CDR1 and CDR2 from the germline V gene are DFQATT and SNEGSKA (reference sequence). The length of the CDR3 is 12 residues.

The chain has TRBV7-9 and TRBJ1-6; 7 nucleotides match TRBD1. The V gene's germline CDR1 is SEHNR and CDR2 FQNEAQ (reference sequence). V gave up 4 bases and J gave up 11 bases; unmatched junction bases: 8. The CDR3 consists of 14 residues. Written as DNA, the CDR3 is TGTGCCAGCAGCTCCACAGGGGCCGGGACACCCCTCCACTTT. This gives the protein CASSSTGAGTPLHF.

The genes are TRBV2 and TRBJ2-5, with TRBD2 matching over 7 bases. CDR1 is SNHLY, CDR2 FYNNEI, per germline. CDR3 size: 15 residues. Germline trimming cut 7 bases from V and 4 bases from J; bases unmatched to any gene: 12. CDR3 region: CASTQEGGEGETQYF. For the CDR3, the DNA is TGTGCCAGCACCCAAGAGGGCGGGGAGGGAGAGACCCAGTACTTC.

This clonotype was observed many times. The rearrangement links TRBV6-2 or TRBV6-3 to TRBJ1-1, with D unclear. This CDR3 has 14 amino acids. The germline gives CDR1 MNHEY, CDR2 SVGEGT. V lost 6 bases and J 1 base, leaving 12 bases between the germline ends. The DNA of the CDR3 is TGTGCCAGCAGGTCGGGATTCACGAACACTGAAGCTTTCTTT. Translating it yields CASRSGFTNTEAFF.

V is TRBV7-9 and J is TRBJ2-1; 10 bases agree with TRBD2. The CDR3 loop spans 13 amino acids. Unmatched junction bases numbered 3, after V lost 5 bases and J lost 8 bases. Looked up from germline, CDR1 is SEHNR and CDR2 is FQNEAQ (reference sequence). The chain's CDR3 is CASSELAGYEQFF. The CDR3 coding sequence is TGTGCCAGCAGCGAACTAGCGGGATATGAGCAGTTCTTC.

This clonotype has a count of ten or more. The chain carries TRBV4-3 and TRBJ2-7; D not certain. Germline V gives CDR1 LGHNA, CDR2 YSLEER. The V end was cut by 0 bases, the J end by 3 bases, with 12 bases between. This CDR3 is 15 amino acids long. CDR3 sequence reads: CASSQDTGPSYEQYF. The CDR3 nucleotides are TGCGCCAGCAGCCAAGATACCGGGCCAAGCTACGAGCAGTACTTC.

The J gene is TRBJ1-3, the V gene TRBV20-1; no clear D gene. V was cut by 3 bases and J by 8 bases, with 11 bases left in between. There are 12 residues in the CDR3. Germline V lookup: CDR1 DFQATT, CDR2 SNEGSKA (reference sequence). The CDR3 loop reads CSARGEGDTIYF. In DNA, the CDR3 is TGCAGTGCTAGGGGCGAAGGAGACACCATATATTTT.